Presented here are 3 T cell receptor beta chains from one specimen sequenced in a study of regulatory T cells in long-lasting Graves disease. CDR3 regions were amplified by Arm-PCR using iRepertoire HTBI primers to build TCR beta libraries. One entry per CDR3 protein results from TCRdb running MiXCR on the multiplex PCR reads. The sample includes a few hundred thousand distinct CDR3 sequences, 23% of them seen just once. The time point denotes: persistent/refractory GD, antithyroid drugs over 5 years with positive TRAb. The TCR library was made from RNA extracted from PBMCs. The material sequenced was peripheral blood mononuclear cells (PBMCs), taken when the disease was refractory, from a patient treated with antithyroid drugs. The receptors come from a woman between 35 and 50 years old with Graves disease.

This clonotype has just a few counts. This rearrangement joins TRBV10-3 to TRBJ2-7; 10 nucleotides agree with TRBD2. The J segment lost 3 bases and the V segment lost 4 bases, leaving 3 bases of the junction unmatched. There are 14 residues in the CDR3. From germline, CDR1 is ENHRY and CDR2 SYGVKD. The CDR3 DNA follows: TGTGCCATCAGTGCAGCTAGCGGGAGCTACGAGCAGTACTTC. Translated, it gives CAISAASGSYEQYF.

This clonotype was found a few times. A read error is possible here, since a much larger clone lies one base away. The J gene is TRBJ1-2, the V gene TRBV5-4; D gene ambiguous. The CDR3 runs to 11 residues. Trimming pared 6 bases from V and 3 bases from J, leaving 6 bases between. Germline V lookup: CDR1 SGHNT, CDR2 YYREEE (reference sequence). The CDR3 spells CASKADYGYTF. The CDR3, as DNA: TGTGCCAGCAAGGCTGACTATGGCTACACCTTC.

The sample holds a few counts of this clonotype. This chain uses TRBV9 with TRBJ2-2; 8 bases are shared with TRBD2. The CDR3 runs to 20 residues. V lost 4 bases and J lost 7; bases outside the gene matches: 24. The germline V gene encodes CDR1 SGDLS and CDR2 YYNGEE. The CDR3 DNA reads as TGTGCCAGCAGCCACACGGGGGGGGCAGTCCCGGGACTAGGAAGCGGGGAGCTGTTTTTT. Translating gives CASSHTGGAVPGLGSGELFF.